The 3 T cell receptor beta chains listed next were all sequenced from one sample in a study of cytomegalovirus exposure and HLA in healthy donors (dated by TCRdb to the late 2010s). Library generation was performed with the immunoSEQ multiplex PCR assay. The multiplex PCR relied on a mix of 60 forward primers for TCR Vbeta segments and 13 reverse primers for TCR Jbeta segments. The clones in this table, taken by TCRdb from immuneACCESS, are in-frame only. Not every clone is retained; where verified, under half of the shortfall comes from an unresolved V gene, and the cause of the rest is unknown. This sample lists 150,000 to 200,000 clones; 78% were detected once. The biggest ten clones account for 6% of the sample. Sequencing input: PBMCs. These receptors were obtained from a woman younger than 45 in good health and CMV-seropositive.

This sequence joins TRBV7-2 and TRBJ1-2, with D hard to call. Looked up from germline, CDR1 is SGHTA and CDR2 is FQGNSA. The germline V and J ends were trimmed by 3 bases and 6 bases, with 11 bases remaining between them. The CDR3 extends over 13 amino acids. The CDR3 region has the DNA TGTGCCAGCAGCTTTAGCCCCGACGATGGCTACACCTTC. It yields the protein CASSFSPDDGYTF.

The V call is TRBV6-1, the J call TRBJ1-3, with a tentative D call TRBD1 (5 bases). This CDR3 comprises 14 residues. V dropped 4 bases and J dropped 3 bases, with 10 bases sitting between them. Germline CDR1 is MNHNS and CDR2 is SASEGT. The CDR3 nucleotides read TGTGCCAGCAGTGGGTGGCAGGGTGGAAACACCATATATTTT. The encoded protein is CASSGWQGGNTIYF.

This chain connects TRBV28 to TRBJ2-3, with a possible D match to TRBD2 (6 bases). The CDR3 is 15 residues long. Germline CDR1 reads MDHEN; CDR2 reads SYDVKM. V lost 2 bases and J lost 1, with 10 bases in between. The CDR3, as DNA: TGTGCCAGCAGTTTAAAGACGGGGGGCACAGATACGCAGTATTTT. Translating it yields CASSLKTGGTDTQYF.